The entry below describes one TCR beta chain. The target antigen is unknown. This CDR3 is built from 17 residues. Trimming at V came to 5 bases and at J to 1 base, leaving 13 bases not matched to a gene. The germline V gene encodes CDR1 SEHNR and CDR2 FQNEAQ (reference sequence). Sequencing was performed with immunoSEQ multiplex PCR; in TCRdb, only in-frame clones are kept and a portion is missing. The table lists 450,000 to 550,000 clones, 89% of them singletons. Documented treatment: roughly 18 received Ad26.COV2.S at low or high dose, single or two shots; 5 received placebo; per-sample allocation not given. The samples were gathered on day 63 after the first injection of vaccine or placebo. The data belong to a study of Ad26.COV2.S vaccination and SARS-CoV-2 variants. Study-wide background: Ad26.COV2.S shots went into the muscle once or twice, 56 days apart. Study-wide results and caveats: Participants given vaccine showed non-spike TCR breadth similar to that of placebo recipients.

This chain uses TRBV7-9 with TRBJ2-5; 7 positions match TRBD1. The sequencing here drew on peripheral blood, taken in a trial of Ad26.COV2.S vaccine versus placebo. This receptor was obtained from a person aged 18-60 years who received the Ad26.COV2.S COVID-19 vaccine or a placebo. CDR3 sequence: CASSIRTGRRSQETQYF. CDR3 coding DNA: TGTGCCAGCAGCATCCGGACAGGCCGGAGATCCCAAGAGACCCAGTACTTC.